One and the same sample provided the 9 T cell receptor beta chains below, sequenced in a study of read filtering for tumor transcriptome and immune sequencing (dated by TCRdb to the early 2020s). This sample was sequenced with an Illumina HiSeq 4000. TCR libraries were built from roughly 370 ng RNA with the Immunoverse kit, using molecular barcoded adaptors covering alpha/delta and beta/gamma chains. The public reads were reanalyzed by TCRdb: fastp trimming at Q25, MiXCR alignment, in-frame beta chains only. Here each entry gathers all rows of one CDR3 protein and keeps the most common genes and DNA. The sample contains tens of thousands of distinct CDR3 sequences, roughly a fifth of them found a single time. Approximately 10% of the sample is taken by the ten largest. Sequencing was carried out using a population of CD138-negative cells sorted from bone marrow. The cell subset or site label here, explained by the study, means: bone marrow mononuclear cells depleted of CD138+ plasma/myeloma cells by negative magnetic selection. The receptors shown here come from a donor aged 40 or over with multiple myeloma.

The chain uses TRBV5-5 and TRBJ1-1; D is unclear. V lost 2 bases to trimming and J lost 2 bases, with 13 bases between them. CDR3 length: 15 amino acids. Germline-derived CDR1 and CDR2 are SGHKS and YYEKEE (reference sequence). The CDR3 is CASSFSWQANTEAFF. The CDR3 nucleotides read TGTGCCAGCAGCTTTTCTTGGCAGGCCAACACTGAAGCTTTCTTT.

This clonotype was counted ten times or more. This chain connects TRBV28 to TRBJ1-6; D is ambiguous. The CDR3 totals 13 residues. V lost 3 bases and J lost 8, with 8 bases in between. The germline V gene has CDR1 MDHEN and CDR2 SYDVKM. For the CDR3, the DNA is TGTGCCAGCAGTTTCGTGTTGTATTCACCCCTCCACTTT. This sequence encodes CASSFVLYSPLHF.

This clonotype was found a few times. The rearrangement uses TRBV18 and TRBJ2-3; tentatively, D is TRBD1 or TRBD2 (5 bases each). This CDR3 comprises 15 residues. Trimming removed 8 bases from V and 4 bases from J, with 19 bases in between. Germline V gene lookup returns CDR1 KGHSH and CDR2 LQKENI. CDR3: CASIPRDLGADTQYF. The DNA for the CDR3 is TGTGCCAGCATACCCCGGGACCTCGGCGCAGATACGCAGTATTTT.

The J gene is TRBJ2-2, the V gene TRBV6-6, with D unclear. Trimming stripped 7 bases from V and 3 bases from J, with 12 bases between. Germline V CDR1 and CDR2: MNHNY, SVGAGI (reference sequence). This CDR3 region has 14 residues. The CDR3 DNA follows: TGTGCCAGCACCCCGTACAGAGACACCGGGGAGCTGTTTTTT. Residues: CASTPYRDTGELFF.

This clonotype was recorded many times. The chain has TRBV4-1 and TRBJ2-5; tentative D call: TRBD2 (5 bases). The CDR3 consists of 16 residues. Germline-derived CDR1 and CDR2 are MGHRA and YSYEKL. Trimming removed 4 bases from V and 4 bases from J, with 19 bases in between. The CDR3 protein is CASSLRPWTAGETQYF. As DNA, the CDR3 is TGCGCCAGCAGCCTACGACCTTGGACTGCCGGAGAGACCCAGTACTTC.

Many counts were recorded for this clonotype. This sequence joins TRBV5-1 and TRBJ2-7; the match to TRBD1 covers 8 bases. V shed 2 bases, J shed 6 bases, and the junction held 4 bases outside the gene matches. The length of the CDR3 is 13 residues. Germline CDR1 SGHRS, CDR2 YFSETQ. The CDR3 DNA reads TGCGCCAGCAGCTTCCTCGACAGGGGCGAGCAGTACTTC. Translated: CASSFLDRGEQYF.

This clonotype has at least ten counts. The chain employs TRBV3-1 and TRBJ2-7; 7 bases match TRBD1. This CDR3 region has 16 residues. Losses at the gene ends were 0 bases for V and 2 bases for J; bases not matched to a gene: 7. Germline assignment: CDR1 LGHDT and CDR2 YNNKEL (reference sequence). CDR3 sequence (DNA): TGTGCCAGCAGCCAAGAAAGGGGGCAGCCAACCTACGAGCAGTACTTC. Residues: CASSQERGQPTYEQYF.

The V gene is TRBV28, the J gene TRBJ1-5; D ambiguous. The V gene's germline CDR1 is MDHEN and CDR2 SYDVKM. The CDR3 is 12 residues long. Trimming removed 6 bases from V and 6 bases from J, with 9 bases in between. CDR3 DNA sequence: TGTGCCAGCAGGGAGACCGGTCAGCCCCAGCATTTT. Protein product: CASRETGQPQHF.

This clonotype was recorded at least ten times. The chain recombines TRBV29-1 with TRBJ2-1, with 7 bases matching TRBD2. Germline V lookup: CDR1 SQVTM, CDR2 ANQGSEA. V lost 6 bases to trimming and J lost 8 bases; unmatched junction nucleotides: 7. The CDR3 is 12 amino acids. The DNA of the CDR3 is TGCAGCGTACTATGGGGGGGGTATGAGCAGTTCTTC. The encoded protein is CSVLWGGYEQFF.